This T cell receptor (beta chain) is from a study of low-dose radiotherapy and immunotherapy resistance in tumors. Across the whole study: The fractionation for Cohort 1 was 0.5 Gy per fraction every 2 weeks, totaling 6.5 Gy. Every six weeks patients received intravenous ipilimumab 1 mg/kg, and every two weeks they received intravenous nivolumab 240 mg.

The time point: before trial treatment. In the RACIN dose-escalation trial, donors got nivolumab plus ipilimumab with aspirin, cyclophosphamide and radiotherapy. Solid tumors that lacked tumor-infiltrating lymphocytes and were advanced were present in eligible patients. The CDR3 extends over 15 amino acids. Germline CDR1 is SGHTA and CDR2 is FQGNSA. Trimming took off 0 bases at V and 4 bases at J, with 13 bases between the two ends. First-strand cDNA relied on TRAV- and TRBV-specific primers spanning alpha and beta chains. Over roughly 20 PCR cycles, TCRs were amplified from a constant-region primer and V-primer adapter. MiXCR, run by TCRdb on the reads, gives a single entry per CDR3 protein. This sample has 80,000 to 95,000 distinct CDR3 sequences, with 9.4% found just once.

Sequenced here: PBMCs, sampled before treatment. V gene TRBV7-2 combines with J gene TRBJ2-7; either TRBD1 or TRBD2 may fit D (5 bases each). This TCR came from a male donor with prostate cancer. In DNA, the CDR3 is TGTGCCAGCAGCTTAGCGACCGGGACCCCGTACGAGCAGTACTTC. Protein: CASSLATGTPYEQYF.